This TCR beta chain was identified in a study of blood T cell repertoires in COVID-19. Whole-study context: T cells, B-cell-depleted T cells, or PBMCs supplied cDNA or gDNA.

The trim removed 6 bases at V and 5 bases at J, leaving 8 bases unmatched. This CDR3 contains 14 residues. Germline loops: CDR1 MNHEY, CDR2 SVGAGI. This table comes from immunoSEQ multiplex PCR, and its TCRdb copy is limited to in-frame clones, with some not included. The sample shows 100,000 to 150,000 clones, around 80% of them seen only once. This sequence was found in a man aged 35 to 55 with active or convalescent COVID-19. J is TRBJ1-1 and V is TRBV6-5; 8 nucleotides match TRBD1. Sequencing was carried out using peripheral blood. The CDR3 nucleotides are TGTGCCAGCAGAGGACAGGGAGTGAGGACTGAAGCTTTCTTT. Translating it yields CASRGQGVRTEAFF.